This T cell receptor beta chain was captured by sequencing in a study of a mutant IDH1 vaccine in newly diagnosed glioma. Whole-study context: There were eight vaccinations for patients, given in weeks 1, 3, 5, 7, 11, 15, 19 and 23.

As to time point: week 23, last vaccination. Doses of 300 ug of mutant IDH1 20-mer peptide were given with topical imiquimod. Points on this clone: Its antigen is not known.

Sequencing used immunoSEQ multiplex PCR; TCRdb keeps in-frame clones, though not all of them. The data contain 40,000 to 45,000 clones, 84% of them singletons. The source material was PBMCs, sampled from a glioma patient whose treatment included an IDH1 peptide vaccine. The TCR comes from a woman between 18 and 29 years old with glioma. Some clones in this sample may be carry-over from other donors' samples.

The CDR3 coding sequence is TGTGCCAGCAGTTACTCCCGGTCCGGAAACACCATATATTTT. Its protein product is CASSYSRSGNTIYF. J is TRBJ1-3 and V is TRBV6-5, with D unclear. Germline V gene data show CDR1 as MNHEY and CDR2 as SVGAGI. The CDR3 is 14 residues long. The germline V and J ends were trimmed by 0 bases and 4 bases, with 7 bases remaining between them.